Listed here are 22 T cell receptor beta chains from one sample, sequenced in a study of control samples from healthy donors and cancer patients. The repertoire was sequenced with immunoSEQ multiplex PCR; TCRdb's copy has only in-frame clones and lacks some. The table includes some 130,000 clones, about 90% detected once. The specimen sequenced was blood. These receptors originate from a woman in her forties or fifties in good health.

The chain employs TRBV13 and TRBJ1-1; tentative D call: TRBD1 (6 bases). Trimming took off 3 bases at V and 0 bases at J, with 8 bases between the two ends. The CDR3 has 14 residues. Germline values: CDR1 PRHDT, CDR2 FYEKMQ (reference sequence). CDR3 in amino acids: CASSFRGLNTEAFF. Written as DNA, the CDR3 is TGTGCCAGCAGCTTCAGGGGCCTGAACACTGAAGCTTTCTTT.

The CDR3 loop is CASSRGVNGYTF. The CDR3 bases are TGTGCCAGCAGCCGGGGGGTAAACGGCTACACCTTC. The chain joins TRBV6-5 to TRBJ1-2; tentatively, D is TRBD1 (5 bases). V gave up 6 bases and J gave up 8 bases, with 13 bases separating them. This CDR3 has 12 amino acids. Germline CDR1 and CDR2: MNHEY and SVGAGI.

The CDR3 nucleotides read TGCAGCGTTGAACCCGGGACTAGCGGGGGGTTCTGCCTCAATGAGCAGTTCTTC. This translates into CSVEPGTSGGFCLNEQFF. The chain combines TRBV29-1 with TRBJ2-1, with 15 bases fitting TRBD2. The ends lost 2 bases at V and 6 bases at J; junction bases unmatched: 11. Germline V lookup: CDR1 SQVTM, CDR2 ANQGSEA. This CDR3 has 18 amino acids.

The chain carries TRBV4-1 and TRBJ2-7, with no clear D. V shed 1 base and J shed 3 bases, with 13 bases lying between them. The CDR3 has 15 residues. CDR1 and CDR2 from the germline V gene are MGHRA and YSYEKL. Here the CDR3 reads CASSQAPTNNYEQYF. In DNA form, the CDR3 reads TGCGCCAGCAGCCAAGCACCGACAAACAACTACGAGCAGTACTTC.

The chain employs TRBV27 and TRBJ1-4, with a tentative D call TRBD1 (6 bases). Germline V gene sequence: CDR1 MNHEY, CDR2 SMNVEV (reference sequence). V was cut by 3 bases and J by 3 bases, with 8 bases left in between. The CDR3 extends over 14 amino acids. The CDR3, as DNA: TGTGCCAGCAGTTTCCAGGGGCCTAATGAAAAACTGTTTTTT. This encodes CASSFQGPNEKLFF.

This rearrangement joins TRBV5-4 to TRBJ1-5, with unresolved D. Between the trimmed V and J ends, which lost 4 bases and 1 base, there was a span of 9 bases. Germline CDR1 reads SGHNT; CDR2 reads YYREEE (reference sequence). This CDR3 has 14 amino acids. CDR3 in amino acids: CASSLDGSNQPQHF. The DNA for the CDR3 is TGTGCCAGCAGCCTGGATGGCAGCAATCAGCCCCAGCATTTT.

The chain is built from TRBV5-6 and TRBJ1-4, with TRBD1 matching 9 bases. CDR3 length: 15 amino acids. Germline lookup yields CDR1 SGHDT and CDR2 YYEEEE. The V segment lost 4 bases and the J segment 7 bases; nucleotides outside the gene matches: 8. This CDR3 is CASSQQGAGVEKLFF. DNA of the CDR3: TGTGCCAGCAGCCAACAGGGGGCAGGGGTTGAAAAACTGTTTTTT.

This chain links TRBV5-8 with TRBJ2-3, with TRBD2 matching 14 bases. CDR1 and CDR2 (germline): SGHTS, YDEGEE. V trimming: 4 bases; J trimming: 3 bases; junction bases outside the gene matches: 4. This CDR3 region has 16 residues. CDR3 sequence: CASSRGTSGSTDTQYF. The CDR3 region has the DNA TGTGCCAGCAGCCGCGGGACTAGCGGGAGTACAGATACGCAGTATTTT.

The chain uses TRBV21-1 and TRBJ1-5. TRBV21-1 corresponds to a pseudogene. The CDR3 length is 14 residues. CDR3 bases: TGTGCCAGCAGGGATTGGCCGTCACGAGGGCCCCAGCATTTT. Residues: CASRDWPSRGPQHF.

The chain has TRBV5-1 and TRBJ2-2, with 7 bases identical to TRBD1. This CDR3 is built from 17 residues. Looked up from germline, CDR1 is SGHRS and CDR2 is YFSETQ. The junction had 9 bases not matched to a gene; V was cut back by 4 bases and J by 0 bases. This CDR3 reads CASSPLTGVANTGELFF. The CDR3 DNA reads TGCGCCAGCAGCCCGCTAACAGGGGTCGCGAACACCGGGGAGCTGTTTTTT.

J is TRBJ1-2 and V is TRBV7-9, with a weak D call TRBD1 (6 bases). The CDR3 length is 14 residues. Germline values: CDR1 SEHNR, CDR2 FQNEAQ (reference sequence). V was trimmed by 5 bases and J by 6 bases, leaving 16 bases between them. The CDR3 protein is CASSPTGAADGYTF. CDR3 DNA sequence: TGTGCCAGCAGCCCGACAGGCGCGGCTGATGGCTACACCTTC.

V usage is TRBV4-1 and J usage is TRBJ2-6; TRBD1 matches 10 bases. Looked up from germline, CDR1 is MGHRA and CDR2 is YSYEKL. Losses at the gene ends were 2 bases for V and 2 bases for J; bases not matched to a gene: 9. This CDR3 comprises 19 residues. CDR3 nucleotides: TGCGCCAGCAGCCAACATCCGGGACAGGGGTTCCCTGGGGCCAACGTCCTGACTTTC. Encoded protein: CASSQHPGQGFPGANVLTF.

CDR3 coding DNA: TGTGCCAGCAGCTTTGGCGGATTGAACACTGAAGCTTTCTTT. It yields the protein CASSFGGLNTEAFF. The chain joins TRBV7-8 to TRBJ1-1; no clear D gene. CDR3 length: 14 amino acids. The V gene lost 3 bases and the J gene lost 0 bases, with 8 bases spanning the gap. The germline V gene has CDR1 SGHVS and CDR2 FQNEAQ. Together with reference TRBV7-8 and TRBJ1-1, the CDR3 gives the full variable domain: GAGVSQSPRYKVAKRGQDVALRCDPISGHVSLFWYQQALGQGPEFLTYFQNEAQLDKSGLPSDRFFAERPEGSVSTLKIQRTQQEDSAVYLCASSFGGLNTEAFFGQGTRLTVV.

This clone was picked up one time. CDR3 amino acids: CATSRVGLGAFF. CDR3 DNA: TGTGCCACCAGCAGAGTAGGGCTAGGAGCTTTCTTT. This sequence joins TRBV15 and TRBJ1-1; D unclear. Germline lookup yields CDR1 LNHNV and CDR2 YYDKDF (reference sequence). The CDR3 sequence is 12 residues long. Trimming cost V 1 base and J 10 bases, with 10 bases left between them.

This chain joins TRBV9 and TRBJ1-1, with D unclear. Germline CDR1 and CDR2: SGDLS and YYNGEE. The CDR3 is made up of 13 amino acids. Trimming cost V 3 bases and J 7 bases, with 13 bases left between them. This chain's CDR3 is CASSALRTSEAFF. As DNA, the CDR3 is TGTGCCAGCAGCGCGCTAAGGACTAGTGAAGCTTTCTTT.

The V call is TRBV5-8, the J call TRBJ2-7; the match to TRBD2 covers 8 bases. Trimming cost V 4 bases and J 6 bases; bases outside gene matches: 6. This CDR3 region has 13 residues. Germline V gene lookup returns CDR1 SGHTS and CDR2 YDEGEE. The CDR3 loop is CASSPGGASEQYF. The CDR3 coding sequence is TGTGCCAGCAGCCCCGGGGGGGCGAGCGAGCAGTACTTC.

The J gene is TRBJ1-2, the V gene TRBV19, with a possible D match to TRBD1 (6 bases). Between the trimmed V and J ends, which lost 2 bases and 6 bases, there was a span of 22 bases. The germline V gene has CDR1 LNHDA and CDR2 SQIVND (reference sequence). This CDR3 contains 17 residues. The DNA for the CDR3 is TGTGCCAGTAGTATAACCCTAAACCCGGAACAGGGTGATGGCTACACCTTC. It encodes CASSITLNPEQGDGYTF. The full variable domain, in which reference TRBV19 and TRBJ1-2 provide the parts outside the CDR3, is DGGITQSPKYLFRKEGQNVTLSCEQNLNHDAMYWYRQDPGQGLRLIYYSQIVNDFQKGDIAEGYSVSREKKESFPLTVTSAQKNPTAFYLCASSITLNPEQGDGYTFGSGTRLTVV.

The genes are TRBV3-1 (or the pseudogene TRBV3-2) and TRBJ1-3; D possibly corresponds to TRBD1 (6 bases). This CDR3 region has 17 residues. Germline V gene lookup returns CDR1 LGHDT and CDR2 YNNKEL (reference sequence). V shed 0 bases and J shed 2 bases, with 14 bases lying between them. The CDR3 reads CASSQDSGAGAGNTIYF. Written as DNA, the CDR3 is TGTGCCAGCAGCCAAGATTCGGGGGCAGGGGCTGGAAACACCATATATTTT.

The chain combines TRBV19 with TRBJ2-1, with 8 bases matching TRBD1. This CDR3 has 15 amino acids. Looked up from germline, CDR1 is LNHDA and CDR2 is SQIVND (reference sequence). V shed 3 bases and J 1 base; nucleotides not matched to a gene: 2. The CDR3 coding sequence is TGTGCCAGTAGTATGACAGGGGCGTCCTACAATGAGCAGTTCTTC. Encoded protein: CASSMTGASYNEQFF.

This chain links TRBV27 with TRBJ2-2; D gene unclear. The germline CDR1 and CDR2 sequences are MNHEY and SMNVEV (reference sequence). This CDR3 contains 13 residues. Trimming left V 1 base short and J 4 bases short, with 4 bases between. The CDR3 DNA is TGTGCCAGCAGTTTATTGTCCACCGGGGAGCTGTTTTTT. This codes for CASSLLSTGELFF.

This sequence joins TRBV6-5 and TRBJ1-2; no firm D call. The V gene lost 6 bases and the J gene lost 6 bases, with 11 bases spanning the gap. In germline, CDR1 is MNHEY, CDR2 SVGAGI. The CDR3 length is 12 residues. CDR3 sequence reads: CASSASSNGYTF. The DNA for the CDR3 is TGTGCCAGCAGCGCCAGCTCCAATGGCTACACCTTC.

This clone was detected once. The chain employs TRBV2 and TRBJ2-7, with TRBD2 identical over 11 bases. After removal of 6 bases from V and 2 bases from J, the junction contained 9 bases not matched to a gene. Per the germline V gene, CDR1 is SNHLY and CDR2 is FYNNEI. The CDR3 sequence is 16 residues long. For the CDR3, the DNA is TGTGCCAGCAGGAACACCGGGACTAGCGGAACCTACGAGCAGTACTTC. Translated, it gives CASRNTGTSGTYEQYF. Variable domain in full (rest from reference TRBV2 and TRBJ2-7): EPEVTQTPSHQVTQMGQEVILRCVPISNHLYFYWYRQILGQKVEFLVSFYNNEISEKSEIFDDQFSVERPDGSNFTLKIRSTKLEDSAMYFCASRNTGTSGTYEQYFGPGTRLTVT.